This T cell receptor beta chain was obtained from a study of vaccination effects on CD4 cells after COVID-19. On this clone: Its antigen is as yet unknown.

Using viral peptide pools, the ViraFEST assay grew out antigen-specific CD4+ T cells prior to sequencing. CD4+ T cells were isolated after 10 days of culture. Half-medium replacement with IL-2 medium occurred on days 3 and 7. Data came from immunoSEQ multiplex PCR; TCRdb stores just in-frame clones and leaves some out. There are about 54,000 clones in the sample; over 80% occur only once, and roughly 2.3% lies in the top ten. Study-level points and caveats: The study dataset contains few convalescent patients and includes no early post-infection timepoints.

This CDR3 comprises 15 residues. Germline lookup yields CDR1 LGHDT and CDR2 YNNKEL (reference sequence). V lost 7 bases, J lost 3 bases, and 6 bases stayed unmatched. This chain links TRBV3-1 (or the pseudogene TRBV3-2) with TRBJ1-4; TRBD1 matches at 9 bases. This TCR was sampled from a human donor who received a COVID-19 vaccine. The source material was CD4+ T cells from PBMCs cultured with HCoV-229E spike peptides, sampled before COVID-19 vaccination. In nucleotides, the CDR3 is TGTGCCAGCACGTGGGGACAGGGAGCTAATGAAAAACTGTTTTTT. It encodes CASTWGQGANEKLFF.